This is a list of T cell receptor beta chains from one sample in a study of early T cells in non-severe SARS-CoV-2 infection. TCRdb recomputed calls from the 5' RACE reads with MiXCR, one row per CDR3 protein. The sample contains roughly 63,000 distinct CDR3 sequences, more than 10% of which appear only once. This specimen was whole blood, taken at baseline. These receptors all stem from an adult who was a healthcare worker with PCR-confirmed SARS-CoV-2 infection or an uninfected control (not recorded which). The donor label of this sample is uncertain. The CDR3 runs from the conserved cysteine through the conserved F or W. The D gene is left open where the match is weak. Size tells how often a clone was seen (once, few, many) or the class of an expanded clone, and some rows leave it out.

cdr3_nt,cdr3_aa,d_call,j_call,v_call,clone_size
TGTGCCAGCAGCTTAACGGGGGGCGATGAGACCCAGTACTTC,CASSLTGGDETQYF,NA,TRBJ2-5,TRBV7-6,NA
TGTGCCAGCAGCGAGCGGGGGGGCCGCACAGATACGCAGTATTTT,CASSERGGRTDTQYF,TRBD2,TRBJ2-3,TRBV7-3,many
TGCAGCGTCGCTCAGGGTAGGCTGGGGGCCAACGTCCTGACTTTC,CSVAQGRLGANVLTF,NA,TRBJ2-6,TRBV29-1,many
TGCAGCGTTGTTTTTCCGAACACTGAAGCTTTCTTT,CSVVFPNTEAFF,NA,TRBJ1-1,TRBV29-1,NA
TGTGCCAGCAGCCCCCTCTCAGGGGGGACAGATACGCAGTATTTT,CASSPLSGGTDTQYF,NA,TRBJ2-3,TRBV14,many
TGTGCCAGCAGCTTAGGTCCGGGGGGCACTGAAGCTTTCTTT,CASSLGPGGTEAFF,NA,TRBJ1-1,TRBV7-2,NA
TGTGCCAGCGCGCCCGGGGGGGCCCAAGAGACCCAGTACTTC,CASAPGGAQETQYF,TRBD2,TRBJ2-5,TRBV7-3,many
TGTGCCAGCAAGGGGGGACTAGCGAACTCCTACAATGAGCAGTTCTTC,CASKGGLANSYNEQFF,TRBD2,TRBJ2-1,TRBV6-2/TRBV6-3,many
TGTGCCAGCACCATGGGCCGACAGTACCAAGAGACCCAGTACTTC,CASTMGRQYQETQYF,NA,TRBJ2-5,TRBV7-9,NA
TGTGCCAGCAGCTGGGGACAAAACTATGGCTACACCTTC,CASSWGQNYGYTF,NA,TRBJ1-2,TRBV7-2,NA
TGTGCCAGCAGCCATCCTCCTGGGGCCAACGTCCTGACTTTC,CASSHPPGANVLTF,NA,TRBJ2-6,TRBV3-1,many
TGCGCCAGCAGTGTAACAGGGAACACCGGGGAGCTGTTTTTT,CASSVTGNTGELFF,NA,TRBJ2-2,TRBV10-1,NA
TGTGCCAGCTCACGGGGACAGGCCATCGATGAGCAGTTCTTC,CASSRGQAIDEQFF,TRBD1,TRBJ2-1,TRBV18,NA
TGTGCCACCAGTACTGCAGCGGGGGTCTTCAATGAGCAGTTCTTC,CATSTAAGVFNEQFF,TRBD2,TRBJ2-1,TRBV24-1,few
TGCGCCAGCAGCTCGGTAACAGGGGGCGTCTCCTACAATGAGCAGTTCTTC,CASSSVTGGVSYNEQFF,TRBD1,TRBJ2-1,TRBV5-1,NA
TGTGCCAGCAGCCAGGCGCCGGGACAGGGTACGATTGCGAACACTGAAGCTTTCTTT,CASSQAPGQGTIANTEAFF,TRBD1,TRBJ1-1,TRBV14,NA
TGTGCCAGCTCACTACGGACAGGATTGACCGGCTACACCTTC,CASSLRTGLTGYTF,TRBD1,TRBJ1-2,TRBV18,few
TGTGCCAGCAGCTCCGACACCAGGGGGCTGTATGGCTACACCTTC,CASSSDTRGLYGYTF,TRBD1,TRBJ1-2,TRBV7-3,NA
TGTGCCAGCAGCACTGATGAGACCCAGTACTTC,CASSTDETQYF,NA,TRBJ2-5,TRBV3-1,NA
TGTGCCAGCAGCTTCGGAGGGGTTTCCGGGGAGCTGTTTTTT,CASSFGGVSGELFF,NA,TRBJ2-2,TRBV11-2,few
TGTGCCAGCAGCGTAGAGGAGGCGACGGATTCACCCCTCCACTTT,CASSVEEATDSPLHF,NA,TRBJ1-6,TRBV9,few
TGCGCCAGCAGTGAGGGTACAGCGGCTGAAGCTTTCTTT,CASSEGTAAEAFF,NA,TRBJ1-1,TRBV10-1,NA
TGTGCCAGCAGTTACTTGGGGGAGACTCTCCACTTT,CASSYLGETLHF,NA,TRBJ1-6,TRBV6-5,few
TGTGCCACCAGTCTGACGGAAGACTATGGCTACACCTTC,CATSLTEDYGYTF,NA,TRBJ1-2,TRBV24-1,many
TGTGCCAGCAGCCATCCCGTAGCGAGACCCGATGAGCAGTTCTTC,CASSHPVARPDEQFF,NA,TRBJ2-1,TRBV3-1,NA
TGTGCCACCAGCAGAGATCCGAGACACACAGGGGCGGCAAAGGGTGAGCAGTTCTTC,CATSRDPRHTGAAKGEQFF,TRBD1,TRBJ2-1,TRBV15,many
TGTGCCAGCAGTGTCATGGGACAGGGGTATGAGCAGTTCTTC,CASSVMGQGYEQFF,TRBD1,TRBJ2-1,TRBV12-3/TRBV12-4,NA
TGTGCCAGCACCCCACAGGGTATGAACACTGAAGCTTTCTTT,CASTPQGMNTEAFF,NA,TRBJ1-1,TRBV12-3/TRBV12-4,few
TGCAGTGCTAGAGATTGGAGCGATCAGCCCCAGCATTTT,CSARDWSDQPQHF,NA,TRBJ1-5,TRBV20-1,once
TGTGCCAGCAGTTTATGGTCGGGGGCTTCGAACACCGGGGAGCTGTTTTTT,CASSLWSGASNTGELFF,NA,TRBJ2-2,TRBV12-3/TRBV12-4,NA
TGTGCCAGCAGCTTAGCGCACGGGGAAGAGACCCAGTACTTC,CASSLAHGEETQYF,NA,TRBJ2-5,TRBV7-2,NA
TGTGCCAGCAGCAAGACTAGCGCAGATACGCAGTATTTT,CASSKTSADTQYF,TRBD2,TRBJ2-3,TRBV7-2,few
TGTGCCAGCAGTCCGGGGGCCTCTGGAAACACCATATATTTT,CASSPGASGNTIYF,NA,TRBJ1-3,TRBV6-6,many
TGTGCCAGCTCACCTTATCAAGAGACCCAGTACTTC,CASSPYQETQYF,NA,TRBJ2-5,TRBV18,NA
TGCGCCAGCAGCTCGACAGGGATTTCTCTAGGAGATACGCAGTATTTT,CASSSTGISLGDTQYF,TRBD1,TRBJ2-3,TRBV5-1,few
TGTGCCAGCAGTCTAGCATCTGGGGGAAACATTCAGTACTTC,CASSLASGGNIQYF,NA,TRBJ2-4,TRBV12-3/TRBV12-4,many
TGTGCCAGCAGTGGGACCGCAGTTCAGCCCCAGCATTTT,CASSGTAVQPQHF,NA,TRBJ1-5,TRBV2,few
TGCAGCGTTGGTTGGCCGAACCACGATACGCAGTATTTT,CSVGWPNHDTQYF,NA,TRBJ2-3,TRBV29-1,few
TGCAGTACTAGAGATGCGGGTTCGGGCCACACCGGGGAGCTGTTTTTT,CSTRDAGSGHTGELFF,NA,TRBJ2-2,TRBV20-1,NA
TGCAGTGCTAGGGCCAGGGCTAACTATGGCTACACCTTC,CSARARANYGYTF,NA,TRBJ1-2,TRBV20-1,many
TGTGCCAGCAGTTCGACTATCGGTAGCTCACCCCTCCACTTT,CASSSTIGSSPLHF,NA,TRBJ1-6,TRBV12-3/TRBV12-4,many
TGCGCCAGCAGCTTGGGAGAGAGGCTAGCGGGGGCAGATACGCAGTATTTT,CASSLGERLAGADTQYF,TRBD2,TRBJ2-3,TRBV5-1,few
TGTGCCAGCGGGACAGATACGCAGTATTTT,CASGTDTQYF,NA,TRBJ2-3,TRBV6-1,many
TGTGCCAGCAGCGCCCTGAGGGGGACTGAAGCTTTCTTT,CASSALRGTEAFF,NA,TRBJ1-1,TRBV11-2,NA
TGTGCCAGCAGCCCCCGGTTGTATACACCTAGCACAGATACGCAGTATTTT,CASSPRLYTPSTDTQYF,NA,TRBJ2-3,TRBV7-9,many
TGTGCCAGCAGTGACCGGGGGACAGATACGCAGTATTTT,CASSDRGTDTQYF,NA,TRBJ2-3,TRBV6-6,many
TGTGCCAGCAGCTTCTTACTAGCGGGGGGGCTGGATACGCAGTATTTT,CASSFLLAGGLDTQYF,TRBD2,TRBJ2-3,TRBV7-2,NA
TGTGCCAGCAGTTTGGGGGCGCAGTTCTTC,CASSLGAQFF,NA,TRBJ2-1,TRBV12-3/TRBV12-4,few
TGTGCCAGCAGCTTAGTACGTCGACGGGGGGGAAGCAGCACAGATACGCAGTATTTT,CASSLVRRRGGSSTDTQYF,TRBD2,TRBJ2-3,TRBV7-6,few
TGTGCCAGCAGTCCCCGACAGGTCTACAATGAGCAGTTCTTC,CASSPRQVYNEQFF,NA,TRBJ2-1,TRBV12-3/TRBV12-4,few
TGTGCCAGCAGCGCTAAAAACATTCAGTACTTC,CASSAKNIQYF,NA,TRBJ2-4,TRBV2,NA
TGTGCCAGCAGTACGGGTCGGAAAAATTCACCCCTCCACTTT,CASSTGRKNSPLHF,NA,TRBJ1-6,TRBV6-6,many
TGTGCCAGCAGCTTGGGCCGCCGGCGGGGGGGCCGCAATGAGCAGTTCTTC,CASSLGRRRGGRNEQFF,TRBD2,TRBJ2-1,TRBV7-2,many
TGTGCCAGCTCACCAGGGGGCCTGGTGGGCTACACCTTC,CASSPGGLVGYTF,NA,TRBJ1-2,TRBV18,NA
TGTGCCAGCAGCTTAGGGGCCTCCAAAAACATTCAGTACTTC,CASSLGASKNIQYF,NA,TRBJ2-4,TRBV7-3,few
TGTGCCAGCAGAAGGGAAGGGGGCGGCAATCAGCCCCAGCATTTT,CASRREGGGNQPQHF,TRBD1,TRBJ1-5,TRBV6-2/TRBV6-3,many
TGTGCCAGCAGCCGACAGGGGGCGCACGAAAAACTGTTTTTT,CASSRQGAHEKLFF,TRBD1,TRBJ1-4,TRBV7-2,NA
TGTGCCACCAGTGACCAAGGTGAGAAGAGATCCTACAATGAGCAGTTCTTC,CATSDQGEKRSYNEQFF,NA,TRBJ2-1,TRBV24-1,NA
TGCGCCAGCAGCTTGGGGGACCGGGCTGGGGCCAACGTCCTGACTTTC,CASSLGDRAGANVLTF,NA,TRBJ2-6,TRBV5-1,NA
TGCAGTGCCCAGCAAACGACAGGGCCGAGGGAGACCCAGTACTTC,CSAQQTTGPRETQYF,TRBD1,TRBJ2-5,TRBV20-1,few